These 17 T cell receptor beta chains share one sample of origin, sequenced in a study of Ad26.COV2.S vaccination and SARS-CoV-2 variants. Clones were sequenced by immunoSEQ multiplex PCR, and TCRdb holds only the in-frame ones, with some missing. Seen here are around 450,000 clones, around 89% observed once, and the top ten hold about 3.6%. Sample treatment: roughly 18 received Ad26.COV2.S at low or high dose, single or two shots; 5 received placebo; per-sample allocation not given. Samples were taken on day 63 after the first vaccine or placebo injection. The starting material was peripheral blood, obtained in a trial of Ad26.COV2.S vaccine versus placebo. Source of these receptors: a person between 18 and 65 years old who received the Ad26.COV2.S COVID-19 vaccine or a placebo.

The DNA of the CDR3 is TGTGCCACCAGTGATTCCGGGCTAGCGGGAATTAGCACAGATACGCAGTATTTT. It yields the protein CATSDSGLAGISTDTQYF. The V gene is TRBV24-1, the J gene TRBJ2-3; 9 positions match TRBD2. The CDR3 is 18 amino acids. Losses at the gene ends were 2 bases for V and 0 bases for J; bases not matched to a gene: 8. The germline V gene has CDR1 KGHDR and CDR2 SFDVKD.

The chain is built from TRBV3-1 (or the pseudogene TRBV3-2) and TRBJ2-2; possibly TRBD2 for D (6 bases). The CDR3 contains 15 residues. Germline V lookup: CDR1 LGHDT, CDR2 YNNKEL (reference sequence). Between the trimmed V and J ends, which lost 3 bases and 4 bases, there was a span of 12 bases. The CDR3: CASSHVGGTTGELFF. The CDR3 coding sequence is TGTGCCAGCAGCCATGTCGGGGGAACCACCGGGGAGCTGTTTTTT.

About this clone itself: This specimen includes other DNA sequences encoding the same CDR3. The genes are TRBV6-6 and TRBJ1-5, with TRBD1 matching 7 bases. CDR1 is MNHNY and CDR2 is SVGAGI in the germline V gene (reference sequence). J was trimmed by 1 base and V by 9 bases; bases with no gene match: 15. The CDR3 consists of 17 residues. CDR3 bases: TGTGCCAGTAGCCGAGGGGGCATTACGGGGAGCAATCAGCCCCAGCATTTT. It encodes CASSRGGITGSNQPQHF.

The J gene is TRBJ1-4, the V gene TRBV9; 8 bases fit TRBD1. With V trimmed by 4 bases and J by 6 bases, 8 bases remained unmatched. There are 15 residues in the CDR3. Germline V gives CDR1 SGDLS, CDR2 YYNGEE. CDR3 in DNA: TGTGCCAGCAGCCCTAAGGACAGGGCTTATGAAAAACTGTTTTTT. Amino acids: CASSPKDRAYEKLFF.

The rearrangement uses TRBV7-9 and TRBJ1-5, with 9 bases fitting TRBD1. With 6 bases clipped from V and 6 bases from J, the junction kept 9 bases outside the gene matches. Per the germline V gene, CDR1 is SEHNR and CDR2 is FQNEAQ (reference sequence). This CDR3 region has 15 residues. The CDR3 here is CASSLTGGAGQPQHF. The CDR3 DNA sequence: TGTGCCAGCAGTTTGACAGGGGGAGCGGGTCAGCCCCAGCATTTT.

This chain connects TRBV6-1 to TRBJ1-4; 10 positions match TRBD1. V dropped 2 bases and J dropped 6; count of bases not matched to a gene: 9. CDR1 MNHNS and CDR2 SASEGT come from the germline V gene. The CDR3 has 17 residues. CDR3 sequence (DNA): TGTGCCAGCAGTGAATTGGTTGGTGGGACAGGGGATGAAAAACTGTTTTTT. Encoded protein: CASSELVGGTGDEKLFF.

This clone has only a few counts. V is TRBV27 and J is TRBJ1-1; the D gene is possibly TRBD1 (5 bases). The CDR3 is 14 amino acids. V was shortened by 5 bases and J by 5 bases, with 15 bases between the two germline ends. Per germline, CDR1 MNHEY and CDR2 SMNVEV (reference sequence). The CDR3 sequence is CASSPVGGGTEAFF. The CDR3 DNA sequence: TGTGCCAGCAGTCCCGTGGGGGGGGGAACTGAAGCTTTCTTT.

J is TRBJ2-2 and V is TRBV5-4; the D gene is possibly TRBD1 (6 bases). From germline, CDR1 is SGHNT and CDR2 YYREEE (reference sequence). The CDR3 length is 16 residues. Trimming removed 3 bases at V and 1 base at J, with 13 bases between. CDR3 in DNA: TGTGCCAGCAGCTCCGGGACAAACATGAACACCGGGGAGCTGTTTTTT. Its translation: CASSSGTNMNTGELFF.

The rearrangement links TRBV6-5 to TRBJ2-1, with 9 bases aligning to TRBD2. The CDR3 runs 15 residues. Losses at the gene ends were 4 bases for V and 6 bases for J; bases not matched to a gene: 7. Germline V lookup: CDR1 MNHEY, CDR2 SVGAGI. The CDR3: CASSLSSGGFNEQFF. The CDR3 bases are TGTGCCAGCAGTTTAAGTAGCGGGGGATTCAATGAGCAGTTCTTC.

The V and J genes are TRBV7-4 and TRBJ2-4; D is perhaps TRBD1 (5 bases). The V gene's germline CDR1 is SGHVT and CDR2 SQSDAQ. CDR3 length: 17 residues. The V end was cut by 0 bases, the J end by 3 bases, with 15 bases between. CDR3 protein: CASSLAGLDGNKNIQYF. Here the CDR3 DNA reads TGTGCCAGCAGCTTAGCGGGGCTAGATGGCAACAAAAACATTCAGTACTTC.

The chain employs TRBV28 and TRBJ1-2; D remains unclear. Trimming shortened V by 5 bases and J by 1 base, and 8 bases separated the two germline ends. CDR3 length: 13 residues. Germline lookup yields CDR1 MDHEN and CDR2 SYDVKM. The CDR3 sequence is CASSPDGNYGYTF. CDR3 sequence (DNA): TGTGCCAGCAGTCCGGACGGTAACTATGGCTACACCTTC.

The chain employs TRBV5-1 and TRBJ2-5; D not resolved. Trimming took off 1 base at V and 5 bases at J, with 12 bases between the two ends. The CDR3 contains 14 residues. CDR1 SGHRS and CDR2 YFSETQ come from the germline V gene. CDR3 loop: CASSLSYSAETQYF. The CDR3 DNA reads as TGCGCCAGCAGCTTGTCCTACAGCGCGGAGACCCAGTACTTC. The entire variable domain, with the rest obtained from reference TRBV5-1 and TRBJ2-5, is as follows: KAGVTQTPRYLIKTRGQQVTLSCSPISGHRSVSWYQQTPGQGLQFLFEYFSETQRNKGNFPGRFSGRQFSNSRSEMNVSTLELGDSALYLCASSLSYSAETQYFGPGTRLLVL.

In its sample, this clone was seen a few times. This chain joins TRBV6-1 and TRBJ2-6; no definite D call. The length of the CDR3 is 15 residues. Germline CDR1 reads MNHNS; CDR2 reads SASEGT. Trimming shortened V by 1 base and J by 0 bases, and 4 bases separated the two germline ends. The CDR3 spells CASSEGFSGANVLTF. CDR3 DNA sequence: TGTGCCAGCAGTGAAGGGTTCTCTGGGGCCAACGTCCTGACTTTC.

The J gene is TRBJ1-2, the V gene TRBV10-3, with D perhaps TRBD1 (6 bases). CDR3 length: 14 residues. V was shortened by 7 bases and J by 4 bases, with 16 bases between the two germline ends. Germline loops: CDR1 ENHRY, CDR2 SYGVKD. The CDR3 loop is CAITSGGGGYGYTF. For the CDR3, the DNA is TGTGCCATCACCTCAGGCGGGGGCGGCTATGGCTACACCTTC.

CDR3 nucleotide sequence: TGTGCCAGCTCACCACTCATCGGGTCAGAGGAAAACATTCAGTACTTC. Translating gives CASSPLIGSEENIQYF. The chain has TRBV18 and TRBJ2-4; no clear D gene. This CDR3 has 16 amino acids. Germline V lookup: CDR1 KGHSH, CDR2 LQKENI. Trimming cost V 1 base and J 5 bases, with 15 bases left between them.

The chain couples TRBV18 to TRBJ2-5; unclear D gene. CDR1 and CDR2 (germline): KGHSH, LQKENI. Trimming took 0 bases from V and 4 from J, leaving 12 bases between them. CDR3 length equals 15 residues. CDR3 amino acids: CASSPPARAGETQYF. CDR3 sequence (DNA): TGTGCCAGCTCACCACCGGCCCGGGCAGGAGAGACCCAGTACTTC. The full variable domain, in which reference TRBV18 and TRBJ2-5 provide the parts outside the CDR3, is NAGVMQNPRHLVRRRGQEARLRCSPMKGHSHVYWYRQLPEEGLKFMVYLQKENIIDESGMPKERFSAEFPKEGPSILRIQQVVRGDSAAYFCASSPPARAGETQYFGPGTRLLVL.

This clone was seen just once. One junction end does not reproduce the germline sequence, and a read error may be involved. The rearrangement links TRBV5-8 to TRBJ1-1; possibly TRBD1 for D (5 bases). The CDR3 totals 13 residues. Germline lookup yields CDR1 SGHTS and CDR2 YDEGEE. The CDR3: CASSLYSPGRGTF. The CDR3 bases are TGTGCCAGCAGCTTGTACTCGCCAGGGCGGGGGACGTTT. The variable domain in full, completed from reference TRBV5-8 and TRBJ1-1, reads EAGVTQSPTHLIKTRGQQATLRCSPISGHTSVYWYQQALGLGLQFLLWYDEGEERNRGNFPPRFSGRQFPNYSSELNVNALELEDSALYLCASSLYSPGRGTFGQGTRLTVV.